Each of the 8 T cell receptor beta chains below was sequenced from the same sample in a study of shared clonotypes between healthy human individuals. Assay: immunoSEQ multiplex PCR; the TCRdb copy retains only in-frame clones and omits some. The table records approximately 2.5 million clones, around nine tenths of them present only once. The sequencing input was naive CD4+ T cells sorted from blood. Subset described: CD45RA+ positively selected. These receptors were collected from a man younger than 35 in good health.

The rearrangement uses TRBV2 and TRBJ1-2; possibly TRBD1 for D (5 bases). CDR3 length: 14 amino acids. Germline V gene lookup returns CDR1 SNHLY and CDR2 FYNNEI. Trimming stripped 1 base from V and 8 bases from J, with 14 bases between. CDR3 residues: CASSEGQTGEGYTF. The CDR3 DNA reads TGTGCCAGCAGTGAAGGACAGACTGGCGAAGGCTACACCTTC. Full variable domain (remainder filled in from reference TRBV2 and TRBJ1-2): EPEVTQTPSHQVTQMGQEVILRCVPISNHLYFYWYRQILGQKVEFLVSFYNNEISEKSEIFDDQFSVERPDGSNFTLKIRSTKLEDSAMYFCASSEGQTGEGYTFGSGTRLTVV.

About this clone itself: The same CDR3 can be traced to other DNA sequences in this sample. CDR3 sequence: CAWNRQGNTEAFF. CDR3 bases: TGTGCCTGGAACAGGCAGGGGAACACTGAAGCTTTCTTT. This chain links TRBV30 with TRBJ1-1, with D tentatively TRBD1 (5 bases). The CDR3 covers 13 residues. Deletions cut 4 bases from V and 1 base from J, with 10 bases between. Germline V gene lookup returns CDR1 GTSNPN and CDR2 SVGIG (reference sequence).

The chain links TRBV10-1 to TRBJ2-3; TRBD1 or TRBD2 may be the D gene (5 bases each). The CDR3 has 14 residues. Germline CDR1 is WNHNN and CDR2 is SYGVQD (reference sequence). V was clipped by 5 bases and J by 4 bases, with 13 bases between them. The CDR3 DNA reads TGCGCCAGCAGTAGCGAGGTGGGGGCAGATACGCAGTATTTT. It encodes CASSSEVGADTQYF.

The V call is TRBV7-2, the J call TRBJ1-4, with D possibly being TRBD1 (6 bases). The CDR3 loop spans 15 amino acids. Germline-derived CDR1 and CDR2 are SGHTA and FQGNSA. V lost 2 bases and J 7 bases, leaving 14 bases between the germline ends. In DNA, the CDR3 is TGTGCCAGCAGCTTATGGAGGGGGGAGGGTGAAAAACTGTTTTTT. It translates to CASSLWRGEGEKLFF.

V gene TRBV5-4 combines with J gene TRBJ1-4; D perhaps matches TRBD1 (5 bases). V dropped 1 base and J dropped 0 bases, with 7 bases sitting between them. This CDR3 is built from 15 residues. Per germline, CDR1 SGHNT and CDR2 YYREEE (reference sequence). CDR3: CASSLKGPTNEKLFF. For the CDR3, the DNA is TGTGCCAGCAGCTTGAAGGGGCCAACTAATGAAAAACTGTTTTTT.

This clone appeared a single time. The chain is built from TRBV27 and TRBJ1-6; no definite D call. Germline CDR1 MNHEY, CDR2 SMNVEV (reference sequence). The V and J ends lost 4 bases and 6 bases respectively, with 4 bases between them. This CDR3 comprises 12 residues. The CDR3 is CASSSINSPLHF. CDR3 DNA sequence: TGTGCCAGCAGTTCAATTAATTCACCCCTCCACTTT.

This chain links TRBV5-4 with TRBJ2-4; D is possibly TRBD1 (5 bases). CDR1 SGHNT and CDR2 YYREEE come from the germline V gene (reference sequence). Trimming shortened V by 5 bases and J by 6 bases, and 9 bases separated the two germline ends. The CDR3 contains 12 residues. As DNA, the CDR3 is TGTGCCAGCAGTGGCGACAGAAACATTCAGTACTTC. Translated, it gives CASSGDRNIQYF. Complete variable domain (other parts from reference TRBV5-4 and TRBJ2-4): ETGVTQSPTHLIKTRGQQVTLRCSSQSGHNTVSWYQQALGQGPQFIFQYYREEENGRGNFPPRFSGLQFPNYSSELNVNALELDDSALYLCASSGDRNIQYFGAGTRLSVL.

The chain employs TRBV7-9 and TRBJ1-1, with D tentatively TRBD1 (6 bases). Germline V gene sequence: CDR1 SEHNR, CDR2 FQNEAQ (reference sequence). V was trimmed by 5 bases and J by 1 base, leaving 11 bases between them. CDR3 length: 14 amino acids. CDR3 nucleotide sequence: TGTGCCAGCAGCCCGGACAGCACGAACACTGAAGCTTTCTTT. Its translation is CASSPDSTNTEAFF.